The rows below give T cell receptor beta chains drawn from one sample of a study of cytomegalovirus exposure and HLA in healthy donors. Sequenced by immunoSEQ multiplex PCR; TCRdb stores in-frame clones only, minus some. This sample carries about 160,000 clones, approximately 70% of them seen once, and the ten largest clones take over 6%. Sequenced input: PBMCs. Receptor source: a man in his forties or fifties in good health and CMV-seropositive. CDR3s include the opening cysteine and the closing phenylalanine or tryptophan. Fields, in order: CDR3 length, D gene, J gene, clone size, V gene, CDR3 protein, CDR3 DNA. The D gene is left open where the match is weak. Clone size is shown for a subset of rows, as once, few, many or a class of expanded clone.

15	NA	TRBJ2-5	NA	TRBV5-4	CASSPPGTSKETQYF	TGTGCCAGCAGCCCACCCGGGACTTCAAAAGAGACCCAGTACTTC
14	NA	TRBJ2-5	NA	TRBV11-2	CASSLELAVETQYF	TGTGCCAGCAGCTTAGAGTTGGCGGTGGAGACCCAGTACTTC
15	NA	TRBJ1-4	NA	TRBV6-5	CASSLRVGPNEKLFF	TGTGCCAGCAGCCTCCGCGTGGGCCCAAATGAAAAACTGTTTTTT
13	NA	TRBJ2-5	NA	TRBV7-3	CASSPDYLETQYF	TGTGCCAGCAGCCCAGACTACTTGGAGACCCAGTACTTC
14	NA	TRBJ2-1	NA	TRBV9	CASSEEGSYNEQFF	TGTGCCAGCAGCGAGGAGGGTTCCTACAATGAGCAGTTCTTC
12	NA	TRBJ2-5	few	TRBV5-5	CASSREQETQYF	TGTGCCAGCAGTCGGGAACAAGAGACCCAGTACTTC
13	NA	TRBJ2-7	NA	TRBV2	CASRGDSFSEQYF	TGTGCCAGCAGAGGGGACTCCTTCAGCGAGCAGTACTTC
14	NA	TRBJ2-7	NA	TRBV10-3	CAISQGEAYSEQYF	TGTGCCATCAGCCAGGGGGAGGCCTACAGCGAGCAGTACTTC
14	NA	TRBJ2-7	NA	TRBV6-5	CASSQPSVSYEQYF	TGTGCCAGCAGTCAACCGTCGGTCTCCTACGAGCAGTACTTC
13	NA	TRBJ2-7	NA	TRBV18	CASSRDTGNEQYF	TGTGCCAGCTCACGCGACACAGGGAACGAGCAGTACTTC
18	TRBD1	TRBJ1-5	NA	TRBV7-9	CASSLSPPGTGVSQPQHF	TGTGCCAGCAGCCTCTCACCTCCCGGGACAGGGGTAAGTCAGCCCCAGCATTTT
15	NA	TRBJ1-1	NA	TRBV5-1	CASSFDLGANTEAFF	TGCGCCAGCAGCTTTGACTTGGGGGCGAACACTGAAGCTTTCTTT
16	TRBD2	TRBJ2-1	NA	TRBV27	CASSPLRSGGANEQFF	TGTGCCAGCAGTCCTCTTAGGAGCGGGGGGGCTAATGAGCAGTTCTTC
12	NA	TRBJ2-3	NA	TRBV7-3	CASSLAEDTQYF	TGTGCCAGCAGCTTAGCGGAAGATACGCAGTATTTT
13	NA	TRBJ2-2	NA	TRBV27	CASTIGLPGELFF	TGTGCCAGCACAATTGGTCTACCCGGGGAGCTGTTTTTT
12	NA	TRBJ2-7	NA	TRBV29-1	CSVEGPNYEQYF	TGCAGCGTTGAAGGGCCCAACTACGAGCAGTACTTC
15	NA	TRBJ2-1	NA	TRBV9	CASSVYRGGAGEQFF	TGTGCCAGCAGCGTTTATAGAGGGGGGGCCGGTGAGCAGTTCTTC
16	TRBD1	TRBJ1-1	NA	TRBV5-1	CASSAPGTGGRAEAFF	TGCGCCAGCAGCGCTCCCGGGACAGGGGGCCGGGCTGAAGCTTTCTTT
16	NA	TRBJ1-6	NA	TRBV4-3	CASSQATSSYNSPLHF	TGCGCCAGCAGCCAGGCAACTAGCTCCTATAATTCACCCCTCCACTTT
17	TRBD2	TRBJ2-2	NA	TRBV5-4	CASSPKASGVNTGELFF	TGTGCCAGCAGCCCGAAGGCTAGCGGGGTTAACACCGGGGAGCTGTTTTTT
16	NA	TRBJ1-1	NA	TRBV7-9	CASSLKVGRENTEAFF	TGTGCCAGCAGCTTAAAGGTGGGCAGAGAGAACACTGAAGCTTTCTTT
13	TRBD1	TRBJ2-1	NA	TRBV7-7	CASSQDRGLEQFF	TGTGCTAGCAGCCAAGACAGGGGGCTTGAGCAGTTCTTC
13	NA	TRBJ2-5	few	TRBV7-2	CASSQAGWETQYF	TGTGCCAGCAGCCAGGCAGGGTGGGAGACCCAGTACTTC
14	TRBD1	TRBJ1-1	NA	TRBV10-3	CAISLGTANTEAFF	TGTGCCATCAGCCTCGGGACAGCGAACACTGAAGCTTTCTTT
13	NA	TRBJ1-2	NA	TRBV9	CASSVAGVDGYTF	TGTGCCAGCAGCGTAGCAGGGGTTGATGGCTACACCTTC
17	TRBD1	TRBJ2-3	NA	TRBV19	CASSIRGQGGPADTQYF	TGTGCCAGTAGTATAAGGGGACAGGGAGGTCCCGCAGATACGCAGTATTTT
17	TRBD2	TRBJ2-1	NA	TRBV9	CASSAGLAGGPEDEQFF	TGTGCCAGCAGCGCGGGACTAGCGGGGGGGCCCGAAGATGAGCAGTTCTTC
14	NA	TRBJ2-7	NA	TRBV9	CASSARAGSYEQYF	TGTGCCAGCAGCGCTCGGGCGGGCTCCTACGAGCAGTACTTC
14	TRBD1	TRBJ1-6	NA	TRBV18	CASSPGTGASPLHF	TGTGCCAGCTCACCTGGGACAGGGGCTTCACCCCTCCACTTT
13	NA	TRBJ1-1	NA	TRBV28	CASSRRGNAEAFF	TGTGCCAGCAGCCGACGGGGGAACGCTGAAGCTTTCTTT
16	NA	TRBJ2-5	NA	TRBV11-3	CASSLGLAGDQETQYF	TGTGCCAGCAGCTTAGGGCTAGCAGGAGACCAAGAGACCCAGTACTTC
15	NA	TRBJ2-7	NA	TRBV7-9	CASSTRSLSSYEQYF	TGTGCCAGCAGCACCCGGAGTCTCTCTAGCTACGAGCAGTACTTC
16	TRBD2	TRBJ2-5	NA	TRBV14	CASSPGLAGSPETQYF	TGTGCCAGCAGCCCAGGACTAGCGGGGAGCCCAGAGACCCAGTACTTC
15	NA	TRBJ1-1	NA	TRBV7-3	CASSLMGGTNTEAFF	TGTGCCAGCAGCTTAATGGGGGGGACTAACACTGAAGCTTTCTTT
15	TRBD1	TRBJ2-7	once	TRBV4-2	CASSQAGDSTYEQYF	TGTGCCAGCAGCCAAGCTGGGGACAGTACCTACGAGCAGTACTTC
13	NA	TRBJ2-5	NA	TRBV6-5	CASSRGFQETQYF	TGTGCCAGCAGTAGGGGCTTCCAAGAGACCCAGTACTTC
12	NA	TRBJ1-2	NA	TRBV5-1	CASRRDIYGYTF	TGCGCCAGCAGACGGGACATCTATGGCTACACCTTC
14	NA	TRBJ1-5	NA	TRBV7-3	CASSLRVSNQPQHF	TGTGCCAGCAGCTTACGGGTTAGCAATCAGCCCCAGCATTTT
15	NA	TRBJ1-1	NA	TRBV5-4	CASSLGLAMNTEAFF	TGTGCCAGCAGCTTAGGACTGGCCATGAACACTGAAGCTTTCTTT
15	TRBD2	TRBJ2-1	NA	TRBV4-3	CASSTPGTSRNEQFF	TGCGCCAGCAGCACCCCCGGGACTAGCCGTAATGAGCAGTTCTTC
15	NA	TRBJ1-4	NA	TRBV19	CASSTPVTTNEKLFF	TGTGCCAGTAGCACCCCAGTAACAACTAATGAAAAACTGTTTTTT
13	NA	TRBJ2-7	few	TRBV7-3	CASSAMLGHEQYF	TGTGCCAGCAGCGCAATGCTTGGGCACGAGCAGTACTTC
14	NA	TRBJ1-2	NA	TRBV6-5	CASSDRGLRLRHTF	TGTGCCAGCAGCGACCGGGGGTTAAGGCTTCGGCACACCTTC
15	NA	TRBJ1-2	once	TRBV4-3	CASSQVTGVGYGYTF	TGCGCCAGCAGCCAAGTAACAGGAGTGGGCTATGGCTACACCTTC
14	NA	TRBJ2-3	NA	TRBV9	CASSVAPSTDTQYF	TGTGCCAGCAGCGTAGCCCCAAGCACAGATACGCAGTATTTT